This T cell receptor beta chain was found in a study of CD8 T cell repertoires and HIV-1 epitope variants. Study in general: Controls were a CMV, EBV and flu peptide pool, Ebola AY9 negative control, and no-peptide well. Epitopes were three Gag families plus Nef HW9 and YT9. Equal numbers of autologous T cell-negative cells presented antigen to enriched T cells.

TCRdb's table, derived via immunoSEQ multiplex PCR, lists solely in-frame clones and lacks some. The table lists tens of thousands of clones, approximately 70% of them singletons. CDR1 MNHEY and CDR2 SMNVEV come from the germline V gene (reference sequence). V shed 4 bases and J shed 4 bases, with 17 bases lying between them. This CDR3 has 15 residues. The sequencing input was uncultured baseline CD8+ T cells from peripheral blood mononuclear cells (PBMCs). This sequence joins TRBV27 and TRBJ2-7; D might be TRBD1 or TRBD2, each matching 5 bases. This TCR came from a male donor with HIV. The CDR3 DNA reads TGTGCCAGCAGTTCCTCGGACTGGGGCAGGTACGAGCAGTACTTC. Amino acid sequence: CASSSSDWGRYEQYF.